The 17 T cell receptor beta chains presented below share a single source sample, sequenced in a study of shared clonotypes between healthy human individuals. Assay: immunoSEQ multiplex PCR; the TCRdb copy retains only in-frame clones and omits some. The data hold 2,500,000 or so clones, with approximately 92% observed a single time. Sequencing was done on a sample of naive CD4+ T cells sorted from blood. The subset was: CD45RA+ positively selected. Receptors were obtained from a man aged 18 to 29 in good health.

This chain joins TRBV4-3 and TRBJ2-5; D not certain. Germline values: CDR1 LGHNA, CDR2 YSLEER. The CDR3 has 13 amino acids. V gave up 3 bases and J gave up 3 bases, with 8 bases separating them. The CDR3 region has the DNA TGCGCCAGCAGCCAGAACGAGAAAGAGACCCAGTACTTC. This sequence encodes CASSQNEKETQYF.

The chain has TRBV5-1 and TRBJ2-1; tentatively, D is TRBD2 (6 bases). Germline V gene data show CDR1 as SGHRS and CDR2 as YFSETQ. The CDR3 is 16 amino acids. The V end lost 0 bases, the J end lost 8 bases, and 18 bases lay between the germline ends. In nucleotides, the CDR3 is TGCGCCAGCAGCTTGGGAGTAGCGGAGGGTGTACATGAGCAGTTCTTC. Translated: CASSLGVAEGVHEQFF.

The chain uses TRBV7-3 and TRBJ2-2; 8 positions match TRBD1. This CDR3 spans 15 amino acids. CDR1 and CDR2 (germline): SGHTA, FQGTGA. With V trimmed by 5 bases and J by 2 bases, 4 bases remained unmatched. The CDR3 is CASSPGQVNTGELFF. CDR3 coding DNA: TGTGCCAGCAGCCCGGGACAGGTCAACACCGGGGAGCTGTTTTTT.

CDR3 amino acids: CASSPGQGETQYF. The CDR3 nucleotides are TGTGCCAGCAGCCCTGGACAGGGGGAGACCCAGTACTTC. This chain connects TRBV5-4 to TRBJ2-5, with 9 nucleotides matching TRBD1. J lost 5 bases, V lost 4 bases, and 3 bases had no gene match. CDR3 size: 13 residues. In germline, CDR1 is SGHNT, CDR2 YYREEE (reference sequence).

DNA for the CDR3: TGTGCCAGCAGTGAAGCGGGCTCAGTGGGCTCCTACGAGCAGTACTTC. Translated, it gives CASSEAGSVGSYEQYF. The chain has TRBV25-1 and TRBJ2-5; possible D gene TRBD2, 5 bases. Judging by the DNA end, TRBJ2-7 fits better; the J call may be wrong. CDR1 is MGHDK, CDR2 SYGVNS, per germline. CDR3 size: 16 residues.

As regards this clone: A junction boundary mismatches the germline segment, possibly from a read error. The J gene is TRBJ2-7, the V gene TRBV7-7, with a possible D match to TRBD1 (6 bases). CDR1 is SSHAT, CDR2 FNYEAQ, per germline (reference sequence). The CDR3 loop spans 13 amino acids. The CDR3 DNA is TGTGCTAGCAGCCGTACAGGGTCCCACGAGCAGTACTTC. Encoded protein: CASSRTGSHEQYF.

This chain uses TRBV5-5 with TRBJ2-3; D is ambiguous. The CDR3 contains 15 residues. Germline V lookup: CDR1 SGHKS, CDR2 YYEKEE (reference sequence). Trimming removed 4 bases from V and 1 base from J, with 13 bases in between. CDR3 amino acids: CASSTANLGTDTQYF. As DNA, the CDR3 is TGTGCCAGCAGCACAGCAAATTTGGGCACAGATACGCAGTATTTT.

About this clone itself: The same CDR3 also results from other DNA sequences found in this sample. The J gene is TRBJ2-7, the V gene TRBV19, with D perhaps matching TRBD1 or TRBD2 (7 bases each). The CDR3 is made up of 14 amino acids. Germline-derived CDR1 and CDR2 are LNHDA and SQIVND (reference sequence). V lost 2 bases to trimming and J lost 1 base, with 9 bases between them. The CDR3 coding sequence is TGTGCCAGTAGTATACAGGGGGGGTCCTACGAGCAGTACTTC. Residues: CASSIQGGSYEQYF.

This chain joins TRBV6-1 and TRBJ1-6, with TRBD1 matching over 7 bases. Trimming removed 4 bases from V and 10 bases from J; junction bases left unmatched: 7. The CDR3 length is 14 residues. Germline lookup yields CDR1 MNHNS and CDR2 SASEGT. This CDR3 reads CASSGNRGHSPLHF. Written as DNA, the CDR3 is TGTGCCAGCAGTGGCAATAGGGGGCACTCACCCCTCCACTTT.

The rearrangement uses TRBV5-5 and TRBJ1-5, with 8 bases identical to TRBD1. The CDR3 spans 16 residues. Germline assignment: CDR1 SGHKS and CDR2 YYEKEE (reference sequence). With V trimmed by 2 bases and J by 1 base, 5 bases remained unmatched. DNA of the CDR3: TGTGCCAGCAGCTTTTTTGGACAGGGCAGCAATCAGCCCCAGCATTTT. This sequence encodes CASSFFGQGSNQPQHF.

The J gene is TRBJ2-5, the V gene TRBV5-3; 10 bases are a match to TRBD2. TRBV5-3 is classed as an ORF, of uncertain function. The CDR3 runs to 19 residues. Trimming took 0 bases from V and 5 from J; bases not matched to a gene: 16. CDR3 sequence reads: CARSLVEGTKRGGLETQYF. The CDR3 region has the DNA TGTGCCAGAAGCTTGGTGGAGGGGACCAAGCGGGGGGGCCTCGAGACCCAGTACTTC.

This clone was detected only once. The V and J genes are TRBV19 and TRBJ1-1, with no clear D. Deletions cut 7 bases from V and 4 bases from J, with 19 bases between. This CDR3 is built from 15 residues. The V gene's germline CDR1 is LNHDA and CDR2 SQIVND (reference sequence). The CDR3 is CASMIQKKWSTEAFF. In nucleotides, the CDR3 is TGTGCCAGTATGATACAGAAGAAGTGGAGCACTGAAGCTTTCTTT.

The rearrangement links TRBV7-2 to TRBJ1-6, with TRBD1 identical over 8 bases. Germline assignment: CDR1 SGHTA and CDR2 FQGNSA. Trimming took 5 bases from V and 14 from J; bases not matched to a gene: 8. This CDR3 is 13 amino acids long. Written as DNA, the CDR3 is TGTGCCAGCAGCAATTACAGGGGGGGGACCCTCCACTTT. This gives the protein CASSNYRGGTLHF.

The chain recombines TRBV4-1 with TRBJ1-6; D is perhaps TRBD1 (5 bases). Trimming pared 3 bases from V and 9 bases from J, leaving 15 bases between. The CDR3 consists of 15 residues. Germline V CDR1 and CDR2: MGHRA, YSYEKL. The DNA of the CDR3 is TGCGCCAGCAGCCAGTGGGGCCCGGAGGGTTCACCCCTCCACTTT. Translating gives CASSQWGPEGSPLHF.

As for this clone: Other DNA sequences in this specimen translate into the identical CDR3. CDR3 protein: CASSLGGAGETQYF. CDR3 in DNA: TGTGCCAGCAGCTTGGGGGGAGCGGGTGAGACCCAGTACTTC. V and J are TRBV7-2 and TRBJ2-5; D perhaps matches TRBD2 (6 bases). The CDR3 sequence is 14 residues long. Trimming shortened V by 3 bases and J by 5 bases, and 13 bases separated the two germline ends. The germline CDR1 and CDR2 sequences are SGHTA and FQGNSA.

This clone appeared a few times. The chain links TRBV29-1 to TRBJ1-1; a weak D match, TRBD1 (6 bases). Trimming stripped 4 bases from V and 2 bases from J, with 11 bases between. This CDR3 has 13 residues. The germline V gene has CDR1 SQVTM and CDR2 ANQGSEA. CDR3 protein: CSVVPGQNTEAFF. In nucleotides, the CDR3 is TGCAGCGTTGTACCGGGACAAAACACTGAAGCTTTCTTT.

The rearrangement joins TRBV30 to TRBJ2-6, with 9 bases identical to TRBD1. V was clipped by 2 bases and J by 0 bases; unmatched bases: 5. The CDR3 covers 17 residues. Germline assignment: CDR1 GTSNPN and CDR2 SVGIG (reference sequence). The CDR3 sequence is CAWSKTGGISGANVLTF. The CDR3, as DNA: TGTGCCTGGAGTAAGACAGGGGGTATCTCTGGGGCCAACGTCCTGACTTTC.